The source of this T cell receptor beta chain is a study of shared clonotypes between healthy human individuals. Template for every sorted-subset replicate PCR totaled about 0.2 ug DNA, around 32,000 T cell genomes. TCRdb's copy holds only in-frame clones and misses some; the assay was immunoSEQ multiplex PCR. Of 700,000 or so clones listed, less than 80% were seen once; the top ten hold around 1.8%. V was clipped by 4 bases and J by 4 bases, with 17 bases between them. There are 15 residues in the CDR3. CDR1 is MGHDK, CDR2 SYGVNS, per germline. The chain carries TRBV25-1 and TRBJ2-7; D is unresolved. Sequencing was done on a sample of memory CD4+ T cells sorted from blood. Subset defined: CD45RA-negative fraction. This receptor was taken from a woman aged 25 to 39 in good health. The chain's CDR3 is CASSASSPASYEQYF. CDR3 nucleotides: TGTGCCAGCAGTGCTTCGAGCCCGGCCTCTTACGAGCAGTACTTC.